What follows are 27 T cell receptor beta chains derived from one specimen sequenced in a study of control samples from healthy donors and cancer patients. The assay was immunoSEQ multiplex PCR, and TCRdb's table has in-frame clones only and misses some. The data show 80,000 or so clones, approximately 94% seen once. What was sequenced was blood. The receptors come from a woman aged 40 to 50 in good health.

The rearrangement joins TRBV30 to TRBJ1-1; weak D call: TRBD1 (5 bases). CDR1 GTSNPN and CDR2 SVGIG come from the germline V gene (reference sequence). The CDR3 is made up of 12 amino acids. V gave up 5 bases and J gave up 3 bases, with 10 bases separating them. The chain's CDR3 is CAWAPGDTEAFF. In nucleotides, the CDR3 is TGTGCCTGGGCCCCGGGGGACACTGAAGCTTTCTTT.

The genes are TRBV3-1 (or the pseudogene TRBV3-2) and TRBJ1-1; maybe TRBD1 (5 bases). V dropped 2 bases and J dropped 3 bases, with 10 bases sitting between them. The CDR3 consists of 14 residues. CDR1 and CDR2 from the germline V gene are LGHDT and YNNKEL (reference sequence). CDR3 sequence: CASSQQGGDTEAFF. CDR3 bases: TGTGCCAGCAGCCAACAGGGTGGAGACACTGAAGCTTTCTTT.

The chain couples TRBV24-1 to TRBJ1-6; 7 positions match TRBD1. Germline values: CDR1 KGHDR, CDR2 SFDVKD. J gave up 10 bases and V 6 bases, and 5 bases lay outside the gene matches. This CDR3 is 13 amino acids long. The CDR3 sequence is CATSLDRDSPLHF. CDR3 nucleotide sequence: TGTGCCACCAGTTTAGACAGGGACTCACCCCTCCACTTT.

The chain couples TRBV6-5 to TRBJ2-3, with 9 bases fitting TRBD1. Germline V gene lookup returns CDR1 MNHEY and CDR2 SVGAGI. The J segment lost 7 bases and the V segment lost 6 bases, leaving 11 bases of the junction unmatched. The CDR3 covers 15 residues. The CDR3: CASSVPGQGQHTQYF. In DNA, the CDR3 is TGTGCCAGCAGCGTTCCGGGACAGGGACAGCATACGCAGTATTTT.

The chain employs TRBV9 and TRBJ2-2, with D possibly TRBD2 on 6 matching bases. Per germline, CDR1 SGDLS and CDR2 YYNGEE. V lost 2 bases, J lost 6 bases, and 17 bases lay in between. This CDR3 is 16 amino acids long. CDR3 amino acids: CASSVYGTGSSGELFF. For the CDR3, the DNA is TGTGCCAGCAGCGTCTACGGGACTGGATCCTCCGGGGAGCTGTTTTTT.

V and J are TRBV7-8 and TRBJ1-3, with 9 bases identical to TRBD1. Germline V gene sequence: CDR1 SGHVS, CDR2 FQNEAQ. J was trimmed by 4 bases and V by 4 bases; bases with no gene match: 2. This CDR3 is built from 14 residues. The CDR3 region is CASSWTGVGNTIYF. The CDR3 coding sequence is TGTGCCAGCAGCTGGACAGGGGTAGGAAACACCATATATTTT. Full variable domain (rest looked up from reference TRBV7-8 and TRBJ1-3): GAGVSQSPRYKVAKRGQDVALRCDPISGHVSLFWYQQALGQGPEFLTYFQNEAQLDKSGLPSDRFFAERPEGSVSTLKIQRTQQEDSAVYLCASSWTGVGNTIYFGEGSWLTVV.

The gene calls are TRBV4-3 and TRBJ2-3; TRBD1 matches at 11 bases. Trimming took 0 bases from V and 6 from J; bases not matched to a gene: 5. CDR1 is LGHNA and CDR2 is YSLEER in the germline V gene. The CDR3 length is 16 residues. The CDR3 protein is CASSQEPGQGADTQYF. CDR3 nucleotides: TGCGCCAGCAGCCAAGAACCTGGACAGGGGGCCGATACGCAGTATTTT.

The sample holds one count of this clone. The V call is TRBV6-5, the J call TRBJ1-2, with TRBD1 identical over 12 bases. V was clipped by 10 bases and J by 6 bases; unmatched bases: 9. Germline V gene lookup returns CDR1 MNHEY and CDR2 SVGAGI. This CDR3 spans 14 amino acids. The CDR3 sequence is CANPGQGARNGYTF. DNA for the CDR3: TGTGCCAACCCGGGACAGGGGGCAAGGAATGGCTACACCTTC.

This sequence joins TRBV2 and TRBJ2-7; 9 nucleotides line up with TRBD1. Germline values: CDR1 SNHLY, CDR2 FYNNEI. Trimming cost V 3 bases and J 4 bases; bases outside gene matches: 13. The CDR3 runs to 17 residues. DNA for the CDR3: TGTGCCAGCAGTGAGGAAGGACCGGGACAGGGTTCGTACGAGCAGTACTTC. This translates into CASSEEGPGQGSYEQYF.

The chain combines TRBV7-8 with TRBJ1-5; D gene unclear. This CDR3 contains 14 residues. Deletions cut 2 bases from V and 4 bases from J, with 9 bases between. The germline gives CDR1 SGHVS, CDR2 FQNEAQ. The CDR3 nucleotides are TGTGCCAGCAGCTTATCACAGAGTAATCAGCCCCAGCATTTT. Its translation: CASSLSQSNQPQHF. Looking up the rest from reference TRBV7-8 and TRBJ1-5 gives the full variable domain: GAGVSQSPRYKVAKRGQDVALRCDPISGHVSLFWYQQALGQGPEFLTYFQNEAQLDKSGLPSDRFFAERPEGSVSTLKIQRTQQEDSAVYLCASSLSQSNQPQHFGDGTRLSIL.

V usage is TRBV7-2 and J usage is TRBJ2-1; 12 nucleotides align to TRBD2. This CDR3 is 15 amino acids long. The V segment lost 5 bases and the J segment 5 bases; nucleotides outside the gene matches: 4. The germline gives CDR1 SGHTA, CDR2 FQGNSA. CDR3 residues: CASSRTSGKHNEQFF. In DNA form, the CDR3 reads TGTGCCAGCAGCCGGACTAGCGGGAAACACAATGAGCAGTTCTTC.

In nucleotides, the CDR3 is TGTGCCAGCAGGTCCGGGGAGGGCTCCTACAATGAGCAGTTCTTC. Translated: CASRSGEGSYNEQFF. The V gene is TRBV6-5, the J gene TRBJ2-1, with 7 bases matching TRBD2. Trimming removed 6 bases from V and 0 bases from J; junction bases left unmatched: 5. The CDR3 is 15 amino acids. The germline V gene has CDR1 MNHEY and CDR2 SVGAGI.

The rearrangement joins TRBV6-2 or TRBV6-3 to TRBJ1-1; TRBD1 matches at 7 bases. The length of the CDR3 is 16 residues. V shed 4 bases, J shed 2 bases, and the junction held 10 bases outside the gene matches. Germline V CDR1 and CDR2: MNHEY, SVGEGT. The CDR3 DNA reads as TGTGCCAGCAGTTGGCCGCGGGACAGCGCTAACACTGAAGCTTTCTTT. Translated: CASSWPRDSANTEAFF.

This sequence joins TRBV11-2 and TRBJ1-1; 10 positions agree with TRBD1. V lost 6 bases, J lost 6 bases, and 19 bases stayed unmatched. Germline values: CDR1 SGHAT, CDR2 FQNNGV. This CDR3 spans 18 amino acids. The CDR3 sequence: CASRPGQGRTGGRAEAFF. The CDR3 DNA reads TGTGCCAGCAGACCGGGACAGGGGAGAACTGGGGGCAGAGCTGAAGCTTTCTTT.

This rearrangement joins TRBV5-6 to TRBJ1-1; D is uncertain. V was clipped by 1 base and J by 4 bases, with 2 bases between them. Germline lookup yields CDR1 SGHDT and CDR2 YYEEEE. This CDR3 region has 11 residues. The CDR3 region is CASSLSTEAFF. As DNA, the CDR3 is TGTGCCAGCAGCTTGAGCACTGAAGCTTTCTTT.

With regard to this clone: This same CDR3 is encoded by further DNA sequences in the sample. The chain is built from TRBV4-1 and TRBJ1-4; D possibly corresponds to TRBD1 (5 bases). Germline CDR1 is MGHRA and CDR2 is YSYEKL. The CDR3 runs 15 residues. V lost 1 base, J lost 4 bases, and 10 bases lay in between. CDR3 sequence (DNA): TGCGCCAGCAGCCAAGGGCGGACACGTAATGAAAAACTGTTTTTT. Translation: CASSQGRTRNEKLFF.

The J gene is TRBJ1-1, the V gene TRBV18; D remains unclear. The CDR3 loop spans 12 amino acids. Trimming cost V 3 bases and J 7 bases, with 9 bases left between them. Germline CDR1 and CDR2: KGHSH and LQKENI. The CDR3 loop is CASSPAPGEAFF. The CDR3, as DNA: TGTGCCAGCTCACCCGCCCCGGGTGAAGCTTTCTTT.

This sequence joins TRBV28 and TRBJ1-2; D gene ambiguous. V gave up 3 bases and J gave up 4 bases, with 6 bases separating them. CDR3 length equals 12 residues. From germline, CDR1 is MDHEN and CDR2 SYDVKM. The CDR3 here is CASSLVSYGYTF. CDR3 nucleotides: TGTGCCAGCAGTTTGGTCTCCTATGGCTACACCTTC.

This rearrangement joins TRBV2 to TRBJ1-2; 8 bases align to TRBD1. Trimming cost V 6 bases and J 7 bases; bases outside gene matches: 1. The CDR3 runs 11 residues. Germline V gene data show CDR1 as SNHLY and CDR2 as FYNNEI. CDR3 amino acids: CASSQGAGYTF. CDR3 sequence (DNA): TGTGCCAGCAGCCAGGGGGCTGGCTACACCTTC. Using reference TRBV2 and TRBJ1-2 for the parts outside the CDR3, the full variable domain is EPEVTQTPSHQVTQMGQEVILRCVPISNHLYFYWYRQILGQKVEFLVSFYNNEISEKSEIFDDQFSVERPDGSNFTLKIRSTKLEDSAMYFCASSQGAGYTFGSGTRLTVV.

The genes are TRBV4-1 and TRBJ2-1, with 11 bases aligning to TRBD2. The V segment lost 1 base and the J segment 3 bases; nucleotides outside the gene matches: 2. The CDR3 totals 16 residues. Germline-derived CDR1 and CDR2 are MGHRA and YSYEKL. CDR3 protein: CASSQASGGYYNEQFF. In DNA form, the CDR3 reads TGCGCCAGCAGCCAAGCTAGCGGGGGGTACTACAATGAGCAGTTCTTC.

Only one count was recorded for this clone. This chain links TRBV11-3 with TRBJ2-2, with 7 bases matching TRBD2. The J segment lost 0 bases and the V segment lost 4 bases, leaving 11 bases of the junction unmatched. Per the germline V gene, CDR1 is SGHNT and CDR2 is YENEEA. The CDR3 is 18 amino acids. The CDR3 bases are TGTGCCAGCAGCTCATCCTTTGGAGGGAGGGCGAACACCGGGGAGCTGTTTTTT. Its protein product is CASSSSFGGRANTGELFF.

The gene calls are TRBV10-2 and TRBJ1-5, with D unresolved. Trimming cost V 2 bases and J 7 bases, with 9 bases left between them. Germline V CDR1 and CDR2: WSHSY, SAAADI. CDR3 length: 13 residues. CDR3 nucleotide sequence: TGCGCCAGCAGTGAGGGTTTCGGCCAGCCCCAGCATTTT. It is translated as CASSEGFGQPQHF.

The rearrangement links TRBV6-2 or TRBV6-3 to TRBJ2-5; D might be TRBD2 (5 bases). The CDR3 length is 10 residues. V was trimmed by 5 bases and J by 10 bases, leaving 8 bases between them. The germline CDR1 and CDR2 sequences are MNHEY and SVGEGT. The CDR3 sequence is CASSDYIQYF. The DNA of the CDR3 is TGTGCCAGCAGTGACTACATCCAGTACTTC.

This chain uses TRBV14 with TRBJ1-1; D call uncertain. V lost 0 bases, J lost 1 base, and 3 bases lay in between. The germline V gene has CDR1 SGHDN and CDR2 FVKESK. The CDR3 totals 13 residues. DNA for the CDR3: TGTGCCAGCAGCCAAGATCAGAACACTGAAGCTTTCTTT. This sequence encodes CASSQDQNTEAFF.

V gene TRBV19 combines with J gene TRBJ1-5; D unresolved. CDR1 is LNHDA and CDR2 is SQIVND in the germline V gene (reference sequence). The CDR3 has 15 residues. Trimming left V 3 bases short and J 1 base short, with 10 bases between. CDR3 in DNA: TGTGCCAGTAGTATTTATGGACGGAGCAATCAGCCCCAGCATTTT. Its protein product is CASSIYGRSNQPQHF. Full variable domain (remainder filled in from reference TRBV19 and TRBJ1-5): DGGITQSPKYLFRKEGQNVTLSCEQNLNHDAMYWYRQDPGQGLRLIYYSQIVNDFQKGDIAEGYSVSREKKESFPLTVTSAQKNPTAFYLCASSIYGRSNQPQHFGDGTRLSIL.

This sequence joins TRBV7-2 and TRBJ2-1; 9 bases are shared with TRBD2. Germline CDR1 is SGHTA and CDR2 is FQGNSA. V lost 4 bases to trimming and J lost 2 bases; unmatched junction nucleotides: 6. There are 16 residues in the CDR3. The CDR3 DNA is TGTGCCAGCAGCTCGAGCGGGAGGCCAACCTACAATGAGCAGTTCTTC. Protein product: CASSSSGRPTYNEQFF.

V and J are TRBV2 and TRBJ1-4; 7 bases are shared with TRBD1. The CDR3 spans 16 residues. The ends lost 8 bases at V and 8 bases at J; junction bases unmatched: 17. Germline CDR1 SNHLY, CDR2 FYNNEI. Here the CDR3 reads CASWALGTADSEKLFF. The CDR3 DNA follows: TGTGCCAGCTGGGCCCTAGGGACAGCCGATTCGGAAAAACTGTTTTTT.